This T cell receptor beta chain emerged from a study of blood T cell repertoires in COVID-19. Overall study: Samples representing acute and convalescent COVID-19 were sourced from the United States, Italy and Spain. Nucleic acid was either cDNA or gDNA, and it came from T cells, B-cell-depleted T cells, or PBMCs.

Per the original methods: Amplification of reference gene primers was used by the study to estimate nucleated cell counts. This table comes from immunoSEQ multiplex PCR, and its TCRdb copy is limited to in-frame clones, with some not included. V and J calls and clone size come straight from that table; D and trimming were deduced from the DNA. The data hold hundreds of thousands of clones, with about 90% observed a single time. The CDR3 sequence is 16 residues long. The germline gives CDR1 SGHRS, CDR2 YFSETQ. V was pared by 3 bases and J by 2 bases, with 17 bases between. One Seattle source followed patients from active infection through their disease course.

Sequenced sample: peripheral blood. This clonotype was sampled from a woman in her 70s with COVID-19, enrolled during active disease. The chain carries TRBV5-1 and TRBJ1-1; the D gene is possibly TRBD1 (5 bases). The CDR3 nucleotides are TGCGCCAGCAGCTATTCGACGGGACTTCTAAACACTGAAGCTTTCTTT. Its protein is CASSYSTGLLNTEAFF.